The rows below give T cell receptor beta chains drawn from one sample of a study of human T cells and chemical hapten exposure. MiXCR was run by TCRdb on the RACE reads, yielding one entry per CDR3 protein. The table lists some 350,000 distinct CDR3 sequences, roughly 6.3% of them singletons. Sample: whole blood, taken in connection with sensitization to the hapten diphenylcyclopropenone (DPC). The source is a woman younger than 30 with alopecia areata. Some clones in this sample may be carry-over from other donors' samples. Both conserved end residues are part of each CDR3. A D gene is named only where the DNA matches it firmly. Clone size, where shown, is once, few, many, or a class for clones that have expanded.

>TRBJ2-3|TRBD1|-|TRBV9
TGTGCCAGCAGCGAGGGACAGTGGATAGATACGCAGTATTTT
CASSEGQWIDTQYF
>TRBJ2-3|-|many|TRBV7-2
TGTGCCAGCAGCTTAGTTGCAGGGCTAAGGACAGATACGCAGTATTTT
CASSLVAGLRTDTQYF
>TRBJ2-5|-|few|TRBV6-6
TGTGCCAGCAGTTACGGGCGGGGATACTCGAAGACCCAGTACTTC
CASSYGRGYSKTQYF
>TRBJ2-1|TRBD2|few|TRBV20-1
TGCAGTGCCGGACCCACTAGCGGCTCCTACAATGAGCAGTTCTTC
CSAGPTSGSYNEQFF
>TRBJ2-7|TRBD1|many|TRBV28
TGTGCCAGCAGTCCGACCGGGACAGGGATCTACGAGCAGTACTTC
CASSPTGTGIYEQYF
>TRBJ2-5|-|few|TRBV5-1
TGCGCCAGCAGCTTGTTGGGGCATCGGGAGACCCAGTACTTC
CASSLLGHRETQYF
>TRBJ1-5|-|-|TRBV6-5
TGTGCCAGCAGTTACTCGAGGGAAAACAATCAGCCCCAGCATTTT
CASSYSRENNQPQHF
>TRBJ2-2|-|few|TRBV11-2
TGTGCCAGCAGCTGGAAGGGACATTGGGTAAACACCGGGGAGCTGTTTTTT
CASSWKGHWVNTGELFF
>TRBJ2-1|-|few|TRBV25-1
TGTGCCAGCAGTGATAGGGACACGGAGTACAATGAGCAGTTCTTC
CASSDRDTEYNEQFF
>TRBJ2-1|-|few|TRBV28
TGTGCCAGCAGCCCTGACAAGAGCTCCTACAATGAGCAGTTCTTC
CASSPDKSSYNEQFF
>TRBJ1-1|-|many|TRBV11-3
TGTGCCAGCAGCTTAGATCCGAGGGGCCCTTCCGCTTTT
CASSLDPRGPSAF
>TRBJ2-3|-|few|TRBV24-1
TGTGCCACCAGTGATTTGCCCGGACCCACAGATACGCAGTATTTT
CATSDLPGPTDTQYF
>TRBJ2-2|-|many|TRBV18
TGTGCCAGCTCACCAACCGGGACACCGAACACCGGGGAGCTGTTTTTT
CASSPTGTPNTGELFF
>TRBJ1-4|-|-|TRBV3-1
TGTGCCAGCAGCCAATCGGCCTTGGATGAAAAACTGTTTTTT
CASSQSALDEKLFF
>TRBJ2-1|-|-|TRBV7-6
TGTGCCAGCAGCTTAGGACCCCCGGGGCAGTCCTACAATGAGCAGTTCTTC
CASSLGPPGQSYNEQFF
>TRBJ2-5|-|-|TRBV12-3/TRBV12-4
TGTGCCAGCAGTTTCTCCAGGAGCCAAGAGACCCAGTACTTC
CASSFSRSQETQYF
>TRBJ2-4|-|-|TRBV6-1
TGTGCCAGCAGCCCTGATCCTCCGGGGATAGCGGCCAAAAACATTCAGTACTTC
CASSPDPPGIAAKNIQYF
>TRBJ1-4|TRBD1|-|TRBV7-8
TGTGCCAGCAGCGCGGGACCGGGACAGGGAAAAGAAAAACTGTTTTTT
CASSAGPGQGKEKLFF
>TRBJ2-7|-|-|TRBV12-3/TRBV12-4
TGTGCCAGCAGTATTAGACAGGAACTACGAGGGCAGTACTTC
CASSIRQELRGQYF
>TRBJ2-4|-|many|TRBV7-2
TGTGCCAGCAGCTTTGTGTCGGACGGGCGGATTAAAAACATTCAGTACTTC
CASSFVSDGRIKNIQYF
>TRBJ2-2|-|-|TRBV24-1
TGTGCCACCAGTGATTTGATATGGAACACCGGGGAGCTGTTTTTT
CATSDLIWNTGELFF
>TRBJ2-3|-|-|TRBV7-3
TGTGCCAGCAGCTTTCGGAAGACAGATACGCAGTATTTT
CASSFRKTDTQYF
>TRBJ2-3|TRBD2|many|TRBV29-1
TGCAGCGTTGACACTAGCGGGGGTGATACGCAGTATTTT
CSVDTSGGDTQYF
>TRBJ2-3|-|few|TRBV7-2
TGTGCCAGCAGCTTAGACTCGGGGGTGGATACGCAGTATTTT
CASSLDSGVDTQYF
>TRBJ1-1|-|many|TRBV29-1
TGCAGCGTTGGCGTGAACACTGAAGCTTTCTTT
CSVGVNTEAFF
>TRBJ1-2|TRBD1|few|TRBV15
TGTGCCACCAGCAACGACAGGGGAGGCTATGGCTACACCTTC
CATSNDRGGYGYTF
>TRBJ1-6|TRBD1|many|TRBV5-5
TGTGCCAGCAGAGAAGACAGGGCTGGCGAGAGCTCCTATAATTCACCCCTCCACTTT
CASREDRAGESSYNSPLHF
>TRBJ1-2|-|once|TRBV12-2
TGTGCAAGTCACTCGCGAAAGACCGGGACAGGGGTAAGGAGAACGGGCTACACCTTC
CASHSRKTGTGVRRTGYTF
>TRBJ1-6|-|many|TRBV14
TGTGCCAGCAGCCAAGGGGGGTCACCCCTCCACTTT
CASSQGGSPLHF
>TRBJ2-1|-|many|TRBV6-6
TGTGCCAGCATCGAAGGGGTAGAGCACAATGAGCAGTTCTTC
CASIEGVEHNEQFF
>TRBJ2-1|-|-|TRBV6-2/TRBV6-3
TGTGCCAGCGGAGACGGAAGGTTCAGCTCCTACAATGAGCAGTTCTTC
CASGDGRFSSYNEQFF
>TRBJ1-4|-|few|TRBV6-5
TGTGCCAGCAGTTACGGACCGGAAAATGGTGAAAAACTGTTTTTT
CASSYGPENGEKLFF
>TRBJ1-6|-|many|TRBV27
TGTGCCAGCAGTTCCCATCGGCTAGCACCCCTCCACTTT
CASSSHRLAPLHF
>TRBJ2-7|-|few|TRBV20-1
TGCAGTGCTACAGGGTTCGGCGAGCAGTACTTC
CSATGFGEQYF
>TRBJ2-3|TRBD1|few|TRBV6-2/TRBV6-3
TGTGCCAGCAGTGCCGGGACAGTCACAGATACGCAGTATTTT
CASSAGTVTDTQYF
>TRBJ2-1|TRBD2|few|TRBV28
TGTGCCAGCAGTTTGAGGCGGGGGGGCCGGGCTGAGCAGTTCTTC
CASSLRRGGRAEQFF
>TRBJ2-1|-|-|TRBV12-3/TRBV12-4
TGTGCCAGCAGTTCAACCCGGGGAGTCCGCTCCTACAATGAGCAGTTCTTC
CASSSTRGVRSYNEQFF
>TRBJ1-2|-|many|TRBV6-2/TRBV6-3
TGTGCCAGCAGTGACCGTCCAGACTTTGGCTACACCTTC
CASSDRPDFGYTF
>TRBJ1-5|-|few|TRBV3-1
TGTGCCAGCAGCCAAGGGATTCTTGGCAATCAGCCCCAGCATTTT
CASSQGILGNQPQHF
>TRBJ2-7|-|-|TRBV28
TGTGCCAGCAGCTCAACCGGCCGCGAGCAGTACTTC
CASSSTGREQYF
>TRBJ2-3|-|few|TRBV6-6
TGTGCCAGCAGTTACGCTAGGTCGGTCGGAGATACGCAGTATTTT
CASSYARSVGDTQYF
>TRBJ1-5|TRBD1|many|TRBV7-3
TGTGCCAGCAGCCCTACAGGGGTTTCGGGGCCCCAGCATTTT
CASSPTGVSGPQHF
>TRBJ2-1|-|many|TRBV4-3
TGCGCCAGCAGCCAACAAGCGGACTTGAGCAATGAGCAGTTCTTC
CASSQQADLSNEQFF
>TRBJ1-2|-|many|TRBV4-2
TGTGCCAGCAGCCAAGATCCTCCTAACTATGGCTACACCTTC
CASSQDPPNYGYTF
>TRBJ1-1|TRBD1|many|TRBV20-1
TGCAGTGCCCCAGGGGGCGACACTGAAGCTTTCTTT
CSAPGGDTEAFF
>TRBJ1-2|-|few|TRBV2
TGTGCCAGCAGTGAGAGGGGCACCAACTATGGCTACACCTTC
CASSERGTNYGYTF
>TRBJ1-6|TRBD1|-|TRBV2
TGTGCCGGGAAACAGGGGGTTGATTCACCCCTCCACTTT
CAGKQGVDSPLHF
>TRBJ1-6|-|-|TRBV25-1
TGTGCCAGCAGTGAATTTGGCCTTAATTCACCCCTCCACTTT
CASSEFGLNSPLHF
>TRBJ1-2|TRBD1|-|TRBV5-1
TGCGCCAGCAGCTTGGGGCATTTTGGGGACAGGTCAGCCCTAAGCTATGGCTACACCTTC
CASSLGHFGDRSALSYGYTF
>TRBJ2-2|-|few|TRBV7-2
TGTGCCAGCGGAGGAGAACCAAACACCGGGGAGCTGTTTTTT
CASGGEPNTGELFF
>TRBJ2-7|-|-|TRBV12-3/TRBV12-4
TGTGCCAGCAGTTGGGGGAACCCGACCCACGAGCAGTACTTC
CASSWGNPTHEQYF
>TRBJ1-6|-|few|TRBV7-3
TGTGCCAGCAGCCTATACGAGGGTTCACCCCTCCACTTT
CASSLYEGSPLHF
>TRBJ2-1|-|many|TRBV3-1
TGTGCCAGCAGCCCCGGATTGTCGAGGGATGAGCAGTTCTTC
CASSPGLSRDEQFF
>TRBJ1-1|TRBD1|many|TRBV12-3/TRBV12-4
TGTGCCAGCAGTTTGCGGACAGGGAACACTGAAGCTTTCTTT
CASSLRTGNTEAFF
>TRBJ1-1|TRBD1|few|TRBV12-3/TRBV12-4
TGTGCCAGCAGCCTGCGGACAGGGGGTCGAACTGAAGCTTTCTTT
CASSLRTGGRTEAFF
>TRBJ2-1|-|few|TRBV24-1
TGTGCCACCCAGGACTCTAGGCGGCAAAAGTTCTTC
CATQDSRRQKFF
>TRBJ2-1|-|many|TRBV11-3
TGTGCCAGCAGCTACGCGGGGTTGGAGTACAATGAGCAGTTCTTC
CASSYAGLEYNEQFF
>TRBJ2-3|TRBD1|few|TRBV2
TGTGCCACCGGGCCGGGACAGGGTGGAGATACGCAGTATTTT
CATGPGQGGDTQYF
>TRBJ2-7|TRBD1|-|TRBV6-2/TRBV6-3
TGTGCCAGCAGTGGAACCGACAGGGGCCACGAGCAGTACTTC
CASSGTDRGHEQYF
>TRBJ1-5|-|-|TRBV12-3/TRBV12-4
TGTGCCAGCAGTTTATTCGGGGGGCAGCCCCAGCATTTT
CASSLFGGQPQHF